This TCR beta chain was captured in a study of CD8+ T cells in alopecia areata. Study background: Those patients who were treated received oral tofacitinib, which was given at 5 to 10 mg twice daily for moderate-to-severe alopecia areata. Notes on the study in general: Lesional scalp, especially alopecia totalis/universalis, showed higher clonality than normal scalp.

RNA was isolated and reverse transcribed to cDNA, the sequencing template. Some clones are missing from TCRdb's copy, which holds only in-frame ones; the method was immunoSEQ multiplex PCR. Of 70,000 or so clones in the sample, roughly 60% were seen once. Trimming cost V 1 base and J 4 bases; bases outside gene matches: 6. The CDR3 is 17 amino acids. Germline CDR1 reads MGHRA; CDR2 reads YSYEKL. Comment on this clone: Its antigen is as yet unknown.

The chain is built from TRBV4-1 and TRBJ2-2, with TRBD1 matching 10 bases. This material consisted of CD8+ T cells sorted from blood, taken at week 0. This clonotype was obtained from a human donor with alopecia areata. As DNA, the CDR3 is TGCGCCAGCAGCCAAGCCAGACAGGGGGCTGGCACCGGGGAGCTGTTTTTT. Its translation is CASSQARQGAGTGELFF.